This TCR beta chain is from a study of neurological immune-mediated disorders. There are many counts of this clonotype. Synthesis of cDNA was carried out by template-switch 5'RACE. The reaction used 10-nucleotide random UMIs. TCRdb independently ran MiXCR on the 5' RACE reads; one entry per CDR3 protein. The sample yields around 60,000 distinct CDR3 sequences, roughly 3.5% seen once. CDR3 size: 13 residues. V gave up 2 bases and J gave up 5 bases, with 12 bases separating them. The germline gives CDR1 DFQATT, CDR2 SNEGSKA (reference sequence). The chain has TRBV20-1 and TRBJ1-1, with D unclear. The sequenced sample consisted of PBMCs. This TCR came from a woman aged 55-69 years with multiple sclerosis. CDR3 sequence: CSARPSGRTEAFF. CDR3 DNA sequence: TGCAGTGCTAGACCCTCGGGGAGAACTGAAGCTTTCTTT.